The 15 T cell receptor beta chains below were found in one sample sequenced in a study of T cell repertoires in cytomegalovirus infection. A single record per CDR3 protein comes from TCRdb applying MiXCR to the reads. The sample contains under 350,000 distinct CDR3 sequences, 22% of which appear only once. These TCRs' antigens remain unknown. The material was cultured PBMCs, obtained from culture after CMV antigen stimulation. The receptors derive from a human donor in good health (CMV status not recorded). Some clones in this sample may be carry-over from other donors' samples.

This chain connects TRBV15 to TRBJ2-1; the match to TRBD2 covers 7 bases. Germline CDR1 is LNHNV and CDR2 is YYDKDF (reference sequence). The CDR3 consists of 13 residues. With V trimmed by 10 bases and J by 4 bases, 7 bases remained unmatched. The chain's CDR3 is CAIGGGTYNEQFF. The CDR3 coding sequence is TGTGCCATTGGGGGGGGGACTTACAATGAGCAGTTCTTC.

This clonotype was counted between two and nine times. The rearrangement uses TRBV28 and TRBJ2-5, with D maybe TRBD2 (6 bases). This CDR3 is 15 amino acids long. The V end lost 2 bases, the J end lost 1 base, and 11 bases lay between the germline ends. The germline V gene has CDR1 MDHEN and CDR2 SYDVKM. CDR3 sequence (DNA): TGTGCCAGCAGTTTAAGGCGGGGATTCCAAGAGACCCAGTACTTC. It translates to CASSLRRGFQETQYF.

CDR3: CASSSQAPHYEQYF. CDR3 in DNA: TGCGCCAGCAGCTCGCAGGCCCCTCACTACGAGCAGTACTTC. The gene calls are TRBV5-1 and TRBJ2-7; no reliable D call. Germline V gene data show CDR1 as SGHRS and CDR2 as YFSETQ. The CDR3 extends over 14 amino acids. Trimming cost V 3 bases and J 3 bases, with 13 bases left between them.

The V gene is TRBV29-1, the J gene TRBJ1-2, with TRBD1 as a possible D gene (6 bases). There are 13 residues in the CDR3. In germline, CDR1 is SQVTM, CDR2 ANQGSEA. The V and J ends lost 7 bases and 2 bases respectively, with 14 bases between them. For the CDR3, the DNA is TGCAGCGCCCCGGCGCAGGGGAACTATGGCTACACCTTC. Its translation: CSAPAQGNYGYTF.

The gene calls are TRBV7-2 and TRBJ2-3, with 8 nucleotides matching TRBD2. V was pared by 4 bases and J by 2 bases, with 11 bases of the junction left unmatched. The CDR3 totals 17 residues. Looked up from germline, CDR1 is SGHTA and CDR2 is FQGNSA. The CDR3 here is CASSSHLAGFSTDTQYF. As DNA, the CDR3 is TGTGCCAGCAGCTCGCATCTAGCGGGCTTTTCCACAGATACGCAGTATTTT.

In this sample, this clonotype turned up many times. The chain recombines TRBV11-2 with TRBJ2-7; D may match TRBD1 or TRBD2 (5 bases each). This CDR3 contains 15 residues. CDR1 and CDR2 (germline): SGHAT, FQNNGV. The V end was cut by 5 bases, the J end by 3 bases, with 17 bases between. CDR3 nucleotide sequence: TGTGCCAGCAGCCCCAGGCAGGGAGACCTCTACGAGCAGTACGTC. Protein sequence: CASSPRQGDLYEQYV.

This clonotype was picked up many times. The V call is TRBV7-2, the J call TRBJ1-2; D gene ambiguous. Looked up from germline, CDR1 is SGHTA and CDR2 is FQGNSA. Trimming left V 4 bases short and J 2 bases short, with 23 bases between. This CDR3 comprises 18 residues. The CDR3 DNA follows: TGTGCCAGCAGCTCCGCTCGGCGGGGAGAAGGGCGAAACTATGGCTACACCTTC. This gives the protein CASSSARRGEGRNYGYTF.

The chain couples TRBV24-1 to TRBJ2-3; a possible D gene is TRBD1 (5 bases). Trimming took off 3 bases at V and 1 base at J, with 7 bases between the two ends. There are 14 residues in the CDR3. Per the germline V gene, CDR1 is KGHDR and CDR2 is SFDVKD. The DNA for the CDR3 is TGTGCCACCAGTGATACGACAGGCACAGATACGCAGTATTTT. Its protein product is CATSDTTGTDTQYF.

V is TRBV12-3 or TRBV12-4 and J is TRBJ1-2; 9 positions agree with TRBD1. This CDR3 is 14 amino acids long. The V gene end was trimmed by 5 bases and the J gene end by 7 bases; junction bases not matched to a gene: 8. The CDR3 loop reads CASSLEDRGGGYTF. The CDR3 bases are TGTGCCAGCAGTCTCGAAGACAGGGGGGGTGGCTACACCTTC.

This rearrangement joins TRBV6-5 to TRBJ2-1; the D call may be TRBD1 or TRBD2 (10 bases each). This CDR3 comprises 22 residues. Trimming stripped 0 bases from V and 2 bases from J, with 29 bases between. Germline CDR1 is MNHEY and CDR2 is SVGAGI. CDR3 residues: CASSYSGTGDRPSGRTYNEQFF. In nucleotides, the CDR3 is TGTGCCAGCAGTTACTCTGGGACAGGGGATAGGCCTAGCGGGAGAACCTACAATGAGCAGTTCTTC.

This clonotype was observed many times. V is TRBV7-2 and J is TRBJ2-1; D gene unclear. Germline CDR1 reads SGHTA; CDR2 reads FQGNSA. The CDR3 extends over 13 amino acids. V was clipped by 3 bases and J by 5 bases, with 8 bases between them. CDR3 loop: CASSFFRDNEQFF. CDR3 DNA: TGTGCCAGCAGCTTCTTCCGGGACAATGAGCAGTTCTTC.

The chain couples TRBV28 to TRBJ1-2; D unclear. Germline assignment: CDR1 MDHEN and CDR2 SYDVKM. Trimming cost V 2 bases and J 4 bases, with 5 bases left between them. CDR3 length: 12 amino acids. In DNA, the CDR3 is TGTGCCAGCAGTTTAAAAATCTATGGCTACACCTTC. It codes for CASSLKIYGYTF.

This clonotype was observed at least ten times. This chain connects TRBV12-3 or TRBV12-4 to TRBJ2-5; 7 bases agree with TRBD1. This CDR3 region has 18 residues. Germline trimming cut 5 bases from V and 0 bases from J; bases unmatched to any gene: 15. This CDR3 is CASSLTIGQGENQETQYF. DNA of the CDR3: TGTGCCAGCAGTCTAACGATAGGGCAGGGGGAGAACCAAGAGACCCAGTACTTC.

The chain combines TRBV6-2 or TRBV6-3 with TRBJ2-3; D unclear. V was shortened by 0 bases and J by 8 bases, with 6 bases between the two germline ends. CDR1 and CDR2 (germline): MNHEY, SVGEGT. The CDR3 extends over 12 amino acids. CDR3 coding DNA: TGTGCCAGCAGTTACTCGCAGGTTACGCAGTATTTT. It encodes CASSYSQVTQYF.

This clonotype was counted at least ten times. This chain links TRBV7-2 with TRBJ2-7, with D unclear. The germline gives CDR1 SGHTA, CDR2 FQGNSA. V gave up 2 bases and J gave up 3 bases, with 8 bases separating them. CDR3 length equals 13 residues. CDR3 loop: CASSLFSSYEQYV. The CDR3 DNA follows: TGTGCCAGCAGCTTATTCAGCAGCTACGAGCAGTACGTC.